This is a list of T cell receptor beta chains from one sample in a study of blood T cells in healthy people across ages. MiXCR, applied by TCRdb to the 5' RACE reads, yields one record per CDR3 protein. In the table there are about 930,000 distinct CDR3 sequences, approximately 32% of which are singletons. Separately, the same data were catalogued under a study of T cells of mothers and their children.

The sample was blood. The receptors stem from a woman in her thirties or forties in good health. Each CDR3 is given with its conserved first and last residue. The order of the fields is J gene, clone size, D gene, V gene, CDR3 protein, CDR3 DNA. A D gene is named only where the DNA matches it firmly. The size entry is marked missing in some rows and otherwise reads once, few, many or a size class.

J gene: TRBJ2-5
clone size: few
D gene: .
V gene: TRBV6-6
CDR3 protein: CASTYSRLQETQYF
CDR3 DNA: TGTGCCAGCACCTATTCAAGGCTCCAAGAGACCCAGTACTTC

J gene: TRBJ2-2
clone size: .
D gene: .
V gene: TRBV18
CDR3 protein: CASSPTGQVWTGELFF
CDR3 DNA: TGTGCCAGCTCACCCACAGGGCAAGTCTGGACCGGGGAGCTGTTTTTT

J gene: TRBJ2-7
clone size: many
D gene: TRBD2
V gene: TRBV10-3
CDR3 protein: CAISESKTSGGAHEQYF
CDR3 DNA: TGTGCCATCAGTGAGTCTAAAACTAGCGGGGGGGCCCACGAGCAGTACTTC

J gene: TRBJ2-5
clone size: few
D gene: TRBD1
V gene: TRBV29-1
CDR3 protein: CSAGQGEGNEQYF
CDR3 DNA: TGCAGCGCCGGACAGGGGGAAGGTAATGAGCAGTACTTC

J gene: TRBJ2-7
clone size: few
D gene: .
V gene: TRBV20-1
CDR3 protein: CSARRWENHEQYF
CDR3 DNA: TGCAGTGCTAGACGTTGGGAGAACCACGAGCAGTACTTC

J gene: TRBJ1-2
clone size: .
D gene: .
V gene: TRBV4-3
CDR3 protein: CASSQDWGTNYGYTF
CDR3 DNA: TGCGCCAGCAGCCAAGACTGGGGAACTAACTATGGCTACACCTTC

J gene: TRBJ1-2
clone size: once
D gene: .
V gene: TRBV9
CDR3 protein: CASSVTSGQRYGYTF
CDR3 DNA: TGTGCCAGCAGCGTTACCTCTGGACAGAGGTATGGCTACACCTTC

J gene: TRBJ2-1
clone size: few
D gene: TRBD1
V gene: TRBV20-1
CDR3 protein: CSARKSGTGERNEQFF
CDR3 DNA: TGCAGTGCTAGAAAATCCGGGACAGGGGAACGCAATGAGCAGTTCTTC

J gene: TRBJ2-7
clone size: many
D gene: TRBD1
V gene: TRBV20-1
CDR3 protein: CSATRDSSYEQYF
CDR3 DNA: TGCAGTGCTACCCGGGACAGCTCCTACGAGCAGTACTTC

J gene: TRBJ1-1
clone size: .
D gene: .
V gene: TRBV20-1
CDR3 protein: CSAPVLGMNTEAFF
CDR3 DNA: TGCAGTGCCCCGGTGTTGGGTATGAACACTGAAGCTTTCTTT

J gene: TRBJ2-1
clone size: many
D gene: TRBD2
V gene: TRBV7-3
CDR3 protein: CASGLAVNNEQFF
CDR3 DNA: TGTGCCAGCGGACTAGCGGTCAACAATGAGCAGTTCTTC

J gene: TRBJ2-4
clone size: .
D gene: .
V gene: TRBV7-9
CDR3 protein: CASSLTEGIQNIQYF
CDR3 DNA: TGTGCCAGCAGCCTCACGGAGGGGATCCAAAACATTCAGTACTTC

J gene: TRBJ2-2
clone size: few
D gene: .
V gene: TRBV5-1
CDR3 protein: CASSLSMNTGELFF
CDR3 DNA: TGCGCCAGCAGCCTTTCCATGAACACCGGGGAGCTGTTTTTT

J gene: TRBJ2-6
clone size: few
D gene: .
V gene: TRBV15
CDR3 protein: CATSRDLGGGANVLTF
CDR3 DNA: TGTGCCACCAGCAGAGATTTAGGTGGCGGGGCCAACGTCCTGACTTTC

J gene: TRBJ2-7
clone size: many
D gene: TRBD1
V gene: TRBV5-1
CDR3 protein: CASSLSYYRGLDEQYF
CDR3 DNA: TGCGCCAGCAGCTTGTCTTATTACAGGGGTCTCGACGAGCAGTACTTC

J gene: TRBJ2-3
clone size: .
D gene: TRBD1
V gene: TRBV20-1
CDR3 protein: CSASRTGGDTQYF
CDR3 DNA: TGCAGTGCTAGCCGGACAGGGGGCGATACGCAGTATTTT

J gene: TRBJ2-1
clone size: few
D gene: TRBD1
V gene: TRBV12-3/TRBV12-4
CDR3 protein: CASSCSGTGNEQFF
CDR3 DNA: TGTGCCAGCAGTTGCTCCGGGACAGGGAATGAGCAGTTCTTC

J gene: TRBJ2-3
clone size: .
D gene: .
V gene: TRBV7-6
CDR3 protein: CASSLLVPHRGDTQYF
CDR3 DNA: TGTGCCAGCAGCTTATTGGTTCCTCACCGGGGAGATACGCAGTATTTT

J gene: TRBJ1-1
clone size: once
D gene: .
V gene: TRBV3-1
CDR3 protein: CASSQDLGGWGRNTEAFF
CDR3 DNA: TGTGCCAGCAGCCAAGATCTGGGGGGATGGGGAAGGAACACTGAAGCTTTCTTT

J gene: TRBJ2-7
clone size: .
D gene: TRBD1
V gene: TRBV5-1
CDR3 protein: CASSLDSRGQGDEQYF
CDR3 DNA: TGCGCCAGCAGCTTGGATTCTCGGGGACAGGGGGACGAGCAGTACTTC

J gene: TRBJ2-1
clone size: many
D gene: .
V gene: TRBV7-2
CDR3 protein: CASTRGMYNEQFF
CDR3 DNA: TGTGCCAGCACTCGTGGAATGTACAATGAGCAGTTCTTC

J gene: TRBJ2-7
clone size: many
D gene: .
V gene: TRBV3-1
CDR3 protein: CASSQDGTVSYEQYF
CDR3 DNA: TGTGCCAGCAGCCAAGATGGGACGGTATCCTACGAGCAGTACTTC

J gene: TRBJ1-5
clone size: few
D gene: .
V gene: TRBV5-1
CDR3 protein: CASSTGQTDQPQHF
CDR3 DNA: TGCGCCAGCAGCACCGGACAGACCGATCAGCCCCAGCATTTT

J gene: TRBJ2-1
clone size: many
D gene: TRBD2
V gene: TRBV6-5
CDR3 protein: CASSLGGWNEQFF
CDR3 DNA: TGTGCCAGCAGCCTGGGAGGGTGGAATGAGCAGTTCTTC

J gene: TRBJ2-5
clone size: many
D gene: .
V gene: TRBV20-1
CDR3 protein: CSARLGGNQETQYF
CDR3 DNA: TGCAGTGCCAGACTAGGGGGAAACCAAGAGACCCAGTACTTC

J gene: TRBJ1-5
clone size: .
D gene: .
V gene: TRBV6-6
CDR3 protein: CASKSGSQPQHF
CDR3 DNA: TGCGCCAGTAAGTCAGGGAGCCAGCCCCAGCATTTT

J gene: TRBJ2-4
clone size: many
D gene: TRBD1
V gene: TRBV11-1
CDR3 protein: CASSRSVQGQGNIQYF
CDR3 DNA: TGTGCCAGCAGCCGATCAGTACAGGGACAGGGAAACATTCAGTACTTC

J gene: TRBJ2-3
clone size: .
D gene: .
V gene: TRBV5-6
CDR3 protein: CASSSRDRPTDTQYF
CDR3 DNA: TGTGCCAGCAGCTCCCGGGACCGACCCACAGATACGCAGTATTTT

J gene: TRBJ2-6
clone size: many
D gene: TRBD1
V gene: TRBV7-8
CDR3 protein: CASSLFLRDRGSGANVLTF
CDR3 DNA: TGTGCCAGCAGCCTATTCCTCCGGGACAGGGGCTCAGGGGCCAACGTCCTGACTTTC

J gene: TRBJ2-3
clone size: few
D gene: .
V gene: TRBV12-3/TRBV12-4
CDR3 protein: CASSFPVSTDTQYF
CDR3 DNA: TGTGCCAGCAGTTTTCCGGTGAGCACAGATACGCAGTATTTT

J gene: TRBJ1-4
clone size: few
D gene: .
V gene: TRBV5-1
CDR3 protein: CASSGPVDEKLFF
CDR3 DNA: TGCGCCAGCAGCGGTCCAGTGGATGAAAAACTGTTTTTT

J gene: TRBJ2-7
clone size: .
D gene: TRBD1
V gene: TRBV4-1
CDR3 protein: CASSQEEGQGYYEQYF
CDR3 DNA: TGCGCCAGCAGCCAAGAAGAAGGACAGGGTTACTACGAGCAGTACTTC

J gene: TRBJ2-1
clone size: many
D gene: TRBD1
V gene: TRBV15
CDR3 protein: CATSSSGQGTYNEQFF
CDR3 DNA: TGTGCCACCAGCAGCTCGGGACAGGGTACCTACAATGAGCAGTTCTTC

J gene: TRBJ1-4
clone size: .
D gene: TRBD1
V gene: TRBV7-6
CDR3 protein: CASSLRQGATNEKLFF
CDR3 DNA: TGTGCCAGCAGCTTAAGGCAGGGGGCAACTAATGAAAAACTGTTTTTT

J gene: TRBJ2-6
clone size: .
D gene: .
V gene: TRBV5-1
CDR3 protein: CASSLAQSSGANVLTF
CDR3 DNA: TGCGCCAGCAGCTTGGCCCAGAGCTCTGGGGCCAACGTCCTGACTTTC

J gene: TRBJ2-3
clone size: .
D gene: .
V gene: TRBV20-1
CDR3 protein: CSARGPGRLSTDTQYF
CDR3 DNA: TGCAGTGCTAGAGGCCCGGGACGATTAAGCACAGATACGCAGTATTTT

J gene: TRBJ2-3
clone size: .
D gene: TRBD2
V gene: TRBV4-2
CDR3 protein: CASSQEAGESDTQYF
CDR3 DNA: TGTGCCAGCAGCCAAGAGGCGGGGGAGTCAGATACGCAGTATTTT

J gene: TRBJ2-1
clone size: few
D gene: .
V gene: TRBV28
CDR3 protein: CASGYPVRNEQFF
CDR3 DNA: TGTGCCAGCGGTTACCCCGTTAGGAATGAGCAGTTCTTC

J gene: TRBJ2-7
clone size: .
D gene: TRBD1
V gene: TRBV20-1
CDR3 protein: CSARLGTGRRYKQYF
CDR3 DNA: TGCAGTGCTAGGCTCGGGACAGGGAGGAGGTACAAGCAGTACTTC